This T cell receptor (beta chain) was recovered during a study of graft-versus-host responses after intestinal transplantation. Method: immunoSEQ multiplex PCR; TCRdb's copy keeps in-frame clones and lacks some. The data hold around 10,000 clones, with approximately 31% observed a single time. This clone has more than one count but fewer than ten. Germline values: CDR1 SGHDT, CDR2 YYEEEE. There are 14 residues in the CDR3. V lost 0 bases to trimming and J lost 5 bases, with 11 bases between them. This chain uses TRBV5-6 with TRBJ2-5; tentatively, D is TRBD2 (6 bases). The specimen comprised alloreactive CD4+ T cells from a mixed lymphocyte reaction culture, sampled before transplantation. This sample's subset: CFSE-low proliferating T cells sorted from roughly six-day pre-transplant mixed lymphocyte reaction (GvH or HvG direction). The clonotype originates from a human patient who was an organ donor for intestinal transplantation. The CDR3 spells CASSLARGMETQYF. CDR3 bases: TGTGCCAGCAGCTTGGCGCGGGGTATGGAGACCCAGTACTTC.